This passage covers 24 T cell receptor beta chains from one sample sequenced in a study of shared clonotypes between healthy human individuals. Produced via immunoSEQ multiplex PCR; TCRdb's table is partial and in-frame only. The repertoire holds some 2,000,000 clones, with about 95% as singletons. Cells designated naive CD8 were CD45RO-negative and were positively selected for CCR7, with terminally differentiated effector memory CD45RA+ cells excluded. The specimen sequenced was naive CD8+ T cells sorted from blood. The receptor source for this set is a man aged 18 to 30 in good health.

To note about this clone: The identical CDR3 is also encoded by other nucleotide sequences in the sample. V is TRBV20-1 and J is TRBJ2-7; 7 bases fit TRBD1. Trimming cost V 5 bases and J 7 bases; bases outside gene matches: 5. CDR1 DFQATT and CDR2 SNEGSKA come from the germline V gene (reference sequence). This CDR3 contains 11 residues. The chain's CDR3 is CSALQGREQYF. CDR3 bases: TGCAGTGCTTTACAGGGGAGAGAGCAGTACTTC.

J is TRBJ2-7 and V is TRBV7-6; D possibly matches TRBD1 or TRBD2 (5 bases each). The V and J ends lost 5 bases and 3 bases respectively, with 26 bases between them. Germline V gives CDR1 SGHVS, CDR2 FNYEAQ. The CDR3 covers 18 residues. CDR3 in amino acids: CASSLFLGVLESSYEQYF. Here the CDR3 DNA reads TGTGCCAGCAGCCTGTTCTTGGGGGTGCTAGAGTCGAGCTACGAGCAGTACTTC.

The chain combines TRBV7-9 with TRBJ2-5; 12 bases are shared with TRBD2. From germline, CDR1 is SEHNR and CDR2 FQNEAQ (reference sequence). V gave up 4 bases and J gave up 2 bases; unmatched junction bases: 5. This CDR3 has 16 residues. The CDR3 reads CASSSRLAGEQETQYF. CDR3 sequence (DNA): TGTGCCAGCAGCTCCCGACTAGCGGGGGAGCAAGAGACCCAGTACTTC.

J is TRBJ2-2 and V is TRBV6-5; D might be TRBD2 (5 bases). Trimming stripped 0 bases from V and 7 bases from J, with 6 bases between. Looked up from germline, CDR1 is MNHEY and CDR2 is SVGAGI. The CDR3 covers 13 residues. CDR3 loop: CASSYSAGGELFF. Written as DNA, the CDR3 is TGTGCCAGCAGTTACTCGGCGGGCGGGGAGCTGTTTTTT.

The chain carries TRBV11-2 and TRBJ1-2; no firm D call. V gave up 2 bases and J gave up 4 bases, with 17 bases separating them. Germline V gene lookup returns CDR1 SGHAT and CDR2 FQNNGV. The CDR3 loop spans 16 amino acids. The CDR3 DNA reads as TGTGCCAGCAGCTTAAAGACCGACGCTCTGGGCTATGGCTACACCTTC. Amino acids: CASSLKTDALGYGYTF.

CDR3 DNA sequence: TGTGCCACTTGGACTGGCGGATACCAAGAGACCCAGTACTTC. Protein sequence: CATWTGGYQETQYF. The gene calls are TRBV6-1 and TRBJ2-5; D is possibly TRBD2 (5 bases). The germline gives CDR1 MNHNS, CDR2 SASEGT. V dropped 10 bases and J dropped 0 bases, with 15 bases sitting between them. The CDR3 has 14 amino acids.

This chain connects TRBV30 to TRBJ2-7; 10 bases match TRBD2. The CDR3 consists of 19 residues. Germline V gene lookup returns CDR1 GTSNPN and CDR2 SVGIG (reference sequence). V shed 5 bases, J shed 2 bases, and the junction held 21 bases outside the gene matches. CDR3 loop: CAWEMDAPGLADVAYEQYF. Here the CDR3 DNA reads TGTGCCTGGGAGATGGACGCACCTGGACTAGCGGATGTAGCCTACGAGCAGTACTTC.

The gene calls are TRBV9 and TRBJ2-3, with unresolved D. CDR1 and CDR2 (germline): SGDLS, YYNGEE. The V end was cut by 0 bases, the J end by 6 bases, with 11 bases between. The CDR3 length is 14 residues. CDR3 coding DNA: TGTGCCAGCAGCGTAGCAGACGAAGGGGATACGCAGTATTTT. Its protein product is CASSVADEGDTQYF.

The gene calls are TRBV27 and TRBJ2-7, with D perhaps TRBD2 (5 bases). V was trimmed by 3 bases and J by 3 bases, leaving 12 bases between them. The CDR3 is made up of 14 amino acids. Germline V gene data show CDR1 as MNHEY and CDR2 as SMNVEV (reference sequence). DNA for the CDR3: TGTGCCAGCAGTTTTAGGACGGGATACTACGAGCAGTACTTC. This gives the protein CASSFRTGYYEQYF.

This clone was seen just once. In the same sample, other DNA sequences code for this CDR3. V is TRBV6-1 and J is TRBJ1-5; D gene unclear. Germline-derived CDR1 and CDR2 are MNHNS and SASEGT. The CDR3 has 15 residues. V gave up 1 base and J gave up 0 bases, with 7 bases separating them. Here the CDR3 reads CASSEGRYSNQPQHF. The CDR3, as DNA: TGTGCCAGCAGTGAAGGGCGGTATAGCAATCAGCCCCAGCATTTT.

This clone occurred once. This sample also contains other DNA sequences that code for the same CDR3. The chain couples TRBV20-1 to TRBJ1-2; 7 bases match TRBD1. V lost 4 bases and J lost 8; bases outside the gene matches: 1. Germline CDR1 DFQATT, CDR2 SNEGSKA (reference sequence). The CDR3 has 10 residues. This CDR3 reads CSATGGGYTF. CDR3 coding DNA: TGCAGTGCTACAGGGGGGGGCTACACCTTC.

The gene calls are TRBV29-1 and TRBJ1-1, with 11 bases matching TRBD1. CDR3 length equals 15 residues. The germline CDR1 and CDR2 sequences are SQVTM and ANQGSEA. V lost 7 bases and J lost 6; bases outside the gene matches: 13. The CDR3 region is CSALQFGQGAAEAFF. Here the CDR3 DNA reads TGCAGCGCCCTACAATTCGGACAGGGGGCGGCTGAAGCTTTCTTT. The full variable domain, rest sourced from reference TRBV29-1 and TRBJ1-1, is SAVISQKPSRDICQRGTSLTIQCQVDSQVTMMFWYRQQPGQSLTLIATANQGSEATYESGFVIDKFPISRPNLTFSTLTVSNMSPEDSSIYLCSALQFGQGAAEAFFGQGTRLTVV.

V and J are TRBV7-9 and TRBJ1-3; no clear D gene. Looked up from germline, CDR1 is SEHNR and CDR2 is FQNEAQ (reference sequence). Deletions cut 1 base from V and 8 bases from J, with 18 bases between. The CDR3 is 16 residues long. Here the CDR3 reads CASSLDSIRYGDTIYF. CDR3 DNA: TGTGCCAGCAGCTTAGATAGTATACGGTACGGAGACACCATATATTTT.

The chain recombines TRBV14 with TRBJ2-4; possible D gene TRBD1, 7 bases. V was pared by 8 bases and J by 6 bases, with 11 bases between. This CDR3 has 12 amino acids. In germline, CDR1 is SGHDN, CDR2 FVKESK. As DNA, the CDR3 is TGTGCCAGCGGTCAGGGGGGAAACATTCAGTACTTC. Translating it yields CASGQGGNIQYF.

This clone showed up just once. The rearrangement joins TRBV28 to TRBJ2-2; D unresolved. Germline lookup yields CDR1 MDHEN and CDR2 SYDVKM. The ends were cut back, 6 bases at V and 3 bases at J, with 14 bases in the middle. CDR3 size: 15 residues. CDR3 DNA: TGTGCCAGCAGACCAACCGATCCCCACACCGGGGAGCTGTTTTTT. Its translation: CASRPTDPHTGELFF.

The chain combines TRBV2 with TRBJ2-7, with 9 bases aligning to TRBD1. CDR1 and CDR2 (germline): SNHLY, FYNNEI. The CDR3 is 13 residues long. With V trimmed by 6 bases and J by 5 bases, 5 bases remained unmatched. In DNA form, the CDR3 reads TGTGCCAGCAGGGGACAGGGATGGAACGAGCAGTACTTC. Translation gives CASRGQGWNEQYF.

The CDR3 here is CASSSVGISTDTQYF. CDR3 in DNA: TGTGCCAGCAGCTCCGTAGGAATAAGCACAGATACGCAGTATTTT. The rearrangement uses TRBV7-9 and TRBJ2-3, with D unclear. V lost 4 bases and J lost 0, with 11 bases in between. This CDR3 has 15 residues. CDR1 and CDR2 from the germline V gene are SEHNR and FQNEAQ (reference sequence).

The chain is built from TRBV9 and TRBJ2-7; D not resolved. The length of the CDR3 is 14 residues. The ends were cut back, 0 bases at V and 1 base at J, with 8 bases in the middle. The germline gives CDR1 SGDLS, CDR2 YYNGEE. CDR3 DNA: TGTGCCAGCAGCGTAGACGTCGGGTCCTACGAGCAGTACTTC. Protein sequence: CASSVDVGSYEQYF.

The V call is TRBV11-2, the J call TRBJ2-1; 8 bases line up with TRBD2. From germline, CDR1 is SGHAT and CDR2 FQNNGV. The CDR3 spans 15 residues. Trimming cost V 0 bases and J 8 bases; bases outside gene matches: 6. The CDR3 protein is CASSLDVSGIDEQFF. DNA for the CDR3: TGTGCCAGCAGCTTAGATGTTAGCGGGATCGATGAGCAGTTCTTC.

The chain links TRBV29-1 to TRBJ2-1; the D is unclear. V dropped 6 bases and J dropped 8 bases, with 20 bases sitting between them. Germline V gene lookup returns CDR1 SQVTM and CDR2 ANQGSEA. This CDR3 region has 14 residues. Here the CDR3 reads CSVLPGPSHDEQFF. The DNA of the CDR3 is TGCAGCGTGCTGCCTGGTCCATCCCACGATGAGCAGTTCTTC.

This clone was counted a few times. The rearrangement joins TRBV6-1 to TRBJ1-2; D unclear. Trimming took off 3 bases at V and 6 bases at J, with 23 bases between the two ends. Germline values: CDR1 MNHNS, CDR2 SASEGT. There are 17 residues in the CDR3. In DNA form, the CDR3 reads TGTGCCAGCAGTGACCGAAGAGACATTCCTTACTATCATGGCTACACCTTC. Its protein is CASSDRRDIPYYHGYTF.

The rearrangement links TRBV6-6 to TRBJ1-2, with D unclear. The V end was cut by 6 bases, the J end by 8 bases, with 13 bases between. The CDR3 has 12 amino acids. Germline lookup yields CDR1 MNHNY and CDR2 SVGAGI (reference sequence). CDR3 coding DNA: TGTGCCAGCAGCAACTACGCGGGGGGCTACACCTTC. Protein product: CASSNYAGGYTF.

This clone was seen a single time. The chain employs TRBV7-6 and TRBJ1-6; D possibly corresponds to TRBD1 (5 bases). Trimming cost V 1 base and J 8 bases, with 12 bases left between them. This CDR3 is built from 15 residues. Germline loops: CDR1 SGHVS, CDR2 FNYEAQ. This chain's CDR3 is CASSLETVEYSPLHF. The CDR3 DNA follows: TGTGCCAGCAGCTTAGAGACAGTCGAATATTCACCCCTCCACTTT.

This clone was detected only once. The rearrangement uses TRBV6-5 and TRBJ2-2; TRBD1 matches 8 bases. The junction had 8 bases not matched to a gene; V was cut back by 4 bases and J by 4 bases. CDR3 length: 16 residues. From germline, CDR1 is MNHEY and CDR2 SVGAGI. The CDR3 nucleotides read TGTGCCAGCAGTTCCAACCCGGACAGGGCCACCGGGGAGCTGTTTTTT. Amino acid sequence: CASSSNPDRATGELFF.